This is a list of T cell receptor beta chains from one sample in a study of CD8+CD57+ T cells in acquired aplastic anemia. TCRdb re-derived calls from the reads in MiXCR, one entry per CDR3 protein. Here the sample spans under 200,000 distinct CDR3 sequences, about 64% being singletons. The sequenced sample was sorted CD4+, CD8+, or CD8+CD57+ T cells (not recorded which) from PBMCs. All receptors come from a human donor with severe aplastic anemia or a healthy control (not recorded which). CDR3s include the opening cysteine and the closing phenylalanine or tryptophan. Fields, in order: D gene, V gene, clone size, J gene, CDR3 protein, CDR3 DNA. A D gene is named only where the DNA matches it firmly. For some rows the clone size is stated as once, few or many, or as a class when expanded; others skip it.

-	TRBV2	-	TRBJ1-2	CASSAVNNYGYTF	TGTGCCAGCAGTGCCGTCAATAACTATGGCTACACCTTT
-	TRBV2	-	TRBJ1-1	CASSRGEVTEAFF	TGTGCCAGCAGCAGGGGCGAGGTCACTGAGGCTTTCTTT
-	TRBV19	once	TRBJ1-2	CASSIGGMSYGYTF	TGTGCCAGTAGTATCGGGGGTATGAGCTATGGCTACACCTTC
-	TRBV6-5	many	TRBJ2-1	CASSYYGGEQFF	TGTGCCAGCAGTTACTACGGGGGCGAGCAGTTCTTC
-	TRBV19	-	TRBJ1-2	CASSISRGEDGYTF	TGTGCCAGTAGTATCAGTCGGGGAGAGGACGGCTACACCTTC
-	TRBV5-1	-	TRBJ1-2	CASSKTSGGDGYTF	TGCGCCAGCAGCAAGACTAGCGGGGGGGATGGCTACACCTTC
TRBD2	TRBV7-3	once	TRBJ2-1	CASSAAGGLAGGQDEQFF	TGTGCCAGCAGCGCAGCGGGAGGACTAGCGGGGGGGCAGGATGAGCAGTTCTTC
TRBD1	TRBV2	-	TRBJ2-6	CASRERTGIGSGANVLTF	TGTGCCAGCAGGGAAAGGACAGGGATTGGCTCGGGGGCCAACGTCCTGACTTTC
-	TRBV19	-	TRBJ2-7	CASSSRDLSSYEQYF	TGTGCCAGTAGTTCCCGGGACTTATCCTCCTACGAGCAGTACTTC
-	TRBV27	many	TRBJ2-6	CASSSGLLSSGANVLTF	TGTGCCAGCAGTTCGGGACTCCTAAGCTCTGGGGCCAACGTCCTGACTTTC
-	TRBV20-1	many	TRBJ1-6	CSARDEGSSYNSPLHF	TGCAGTGCTAGAGACGAGGGGAGCTCCTATAATTCACCCCTCCACTTT
TRBD1	TRBV6-2/TRBV6-3	many	TRBJ2-5	CASRGTGQETQYF	TGTGCCAGCAGGGGGACAGGGCAAGAGACCCAGTACTTC
TRBD2	TRBV10-3	-	TRBJ2-7	CAAAGTSPYEQYF	TGTGCCGCCGCCGGGACTAGCCCTTACGAGCAGTACTTC
TRBD1	TRBV10-3	-	TRBJ1-1	CASRTGQGDAFF	TGTGCCAGTAGAACCGGACAGGGAGATGCTTTCTTT
-	TRBV7-2	few	TRBJ1-5	CASNRDEGPNQPQHF	TGTGCCAGCAACAGGGATGAGGGGCCCAATCAGCCCCAGCATTTT
TRBD2	TRBV29-1	-	TRBJ2-6	CSVEETGGPSGANVLTF	TGCAGCGTTGAAGAGACGGGAGGGCCCTCTGGGGCCAACGTCCTGACTTTC
-	TRBV19	few	TRBJ1-4	CASTPWLGNEKLFF	TGTGCCAGTACCCCCTGGTTGGGTAATGAAAAACTGTTTTTT
TRBD1	TRBV20-1	few	TRBJ1-6	CSAVQGVLSPLHF	TGCAGTGCTGTCCAGGGGGTTCTCTCACCCCTCCACTTT
-	TRBV19	-	TRBJ2-7	CASSRGTDLRGSSYEQYF	TGTGCCAGTAGTCGGGGGACAGACCTCCGGGGGAGCTCCTACGAGCAGTACTTC
TRBD1	TRBV19	few	TRBJ1-1	CASRRTGGFF	TGTGCCAGTAGGAGGACAGGGGGTTTCTTT
-	TRBV5-1	many	TRBJ2-1	CASIMQGGGIYNEQFF	TGCGCCAGCATCATGCAGGGTGGGGGGATTTACAATGAGCAGTTCTTC
TRBD2	TRBV2	-	TRBJ2-1	CASSGTSVPQPWNEQFF	TGTGCCAGCTCCGGGACTAGCGTTCCCCAACCGTGGAATGAGCAGTTCTTC
TRBD1	TRBV7-9	few	TRBJ2-7	CASSSRDRGLEQYF	TGTGCCAGCAGCTCCCGGGACAGGGGACTTGAGCAGTACTTC
TRBD1	TRBV6-5	many	TRBJ1-1	CASGDRPLPNTEAFF	TGTGCCAGCGGGGACAGACCTCTCCCGAACACTGAAGCTTTCTTT
TRBD2	TRBV4-1	-	TRBJ2-7	CASRPSGTSSYEQYF	TGTGCCAGCAGGCCGAGCGGGACCAGCTCCTACGAGCAGTACTTC
-	TRBV7-3	-	TRBJ2-3	CASSLGPAAWGDTQYF	TGTGCCAGCAGCTTGGGACCAGCGGCGTGGGGCGATACGCAGTATTTT
-	TRBV12-3/TRBV12-4	many	TRBJ1-5	CASSSQGIQPQHF	TGTGCCAGCAGTTCACAGGGAATTCAGCCCCAGCATTTT
TRBD2	TRBV7-8	-	TRBJ2-5	CASSPGAGALAWEQYF	TGTGCCAGCAGCCCAGGAGCGGGGGCCCTCGCTTGGGAGCAGTACTTC
-	TRBV6-5	-	TRBJ2-7	CASSSVSEYEQYF	TGTGCCAGCAGTTCGGTTAGCGAATACGAGCAGTACTTC
-	TRBV7-9	-	TRBJ1-2	CASSLEVQGTDGYTF	TGTGCCAGCAGCTTAGAGGTTCAGGGGACGGATGGCTACACCTTC
-	TRBV14	-	TRBJ2-7	CASSQTGSSYEQYF	TGTGCCAGCAGCCAAACCGGGTCCTCCTACGAGCAGTACTTC
-	TRBV5-1	-	TRBJ2-7	CASRGGPDKGYEQYF	TGCGCCAGCAGGGGAGGACCAGATAAAGGCTACGAGCAGTACTTC
-	TRBV20-1	-	TRBJ2-5	CSARDPRIEETQYF	TGCAGTGCTAGAGATCCCAGGATTGAAGAGACCCAGTACTTC
-	TRBV5-1	few	TRBJ1-1	CASSPSTLMNTEAFF	TGCGCCAGCAGCCCCTCGACACTAATGAACACTGAAGCTTTCTTT
-	TRBV5-5	-	TRBJ1-6	CASSVHSGGIGSPLHF	TGTGCCAGCAGCGTCCACAGCGGGGGAATAGGTTCACCCCTCCACTTT
-	TRBV19	-	TRBJ2-1	CASSRGTRIYNEQFF	TGTGCCAGTAGTCGCGGGACACGAATATACAATGAGCAGTTCTTC
-	TRBV7-2	few	TRBJ2-7	CASRLPGLYYEQYF	TGTGCCAGCAGATTACCGGGACTTTACTACGAGCAGTACTTC
-	TRBV12-3/TRBV12-4	-	TRBJ2-5	CASSLGDTPGETQYF	TGTGCCAGCAGTCTAGGGGACACGCCCGGGGAGACCCAGTACTTC
-	TRBV19	many	TRBJ2-3	CASKEPGDTQYF	TGTGCCAGTAAAGAACCCGGAGATACGCAGTATTTT
TRBD1	TRBV24-1	many	TRBJ1-2	CATGEGQGNYGYTF	TGTGCCACCGGCGAGGGACAGGGAAACTATGGCTACACCTTC
-	TRBV5-1	-	TRBJ1-1	CASSFGRGPGGAFF	TGCGCCAGCAGCTTCGGTCGAGGGCCCGGGGGAGCTTTCTTT
-	TRBV10-3	once	TRBJ2-7	CAISESMGDAEQYF	TGTGCCATCAGTGAGTCGATGGGGGACGCCGAGCAGTACTTC
-	TRBV2	-	TRBJ2-7	CASGQDRGGPPLEQYF	TGTGCCAGCGGCCAAGATCGAGGGGGGCCCCCACTCGAGCAGTACTTC
-	TRBV7-2	once	TRBJ1-2	CASSYVDRHEGYGYTF	TGTGCCAGCAGCTACGTCGACAGGCACGAGGGGTATGGCTACACCTTC
-	TRBV7-3	-	TRBJ2-7	CASSRGRYYEQYF	TGTGCCAGTAGTCGCGGACGTTACTACGAGCAGTACTTC
-	TRBV20-1	once	TRBJ2-5	CSARGQTYQETQYF	TGCAGTGCTAGAGGACAGACCTACCAAGAGACCCAGTACTTC
-	TRBV15	-	TRBJ1-5	CATSTGVIQPQHF	TGTGCCACCAGCACAGGGGTAATTCAGCCCCAGCATTTT
-	TRBV19	-	TRBJ2-7	CASMGDSAYEQYF	TGTGCCAGTATGGGGGACTCGGCCTACGAGCAGTACTTC
-	TRBV12-3/TRBV12-4	many	TRBJ2-3	CASSPNNSGLTDTQYF	TGTGCCAGCAGTCCAAACAATAGCGGTCTCACAGATACGCAGTATTTT
-	TRBV24-1	-	TRBJ2-3	CATSLGHLTDTQYF	TGTGCCACCTCCTTGGGACACCTCACAGATACGCAGTATTTT
TRBD2	TRBV6-5	many	TRBJ2-1	CASSYGASGGVNEQFF	TGTGCCAGCAGTTACGGGGCTAGCGGGGGGGTCAATGAGCAGTTCTTC
-	TRBV30	-	TRBJ2-5	CAWSQDSRETQYF	TGTGCCTGGAGCCAGGACTCACGGGAGACCCAGTACTTC
TRBD1	TRBV7-2	-	TRBJ2-7	CASSLAASGQLLTGFYEQYF	TGTGCCAGCAGCTTAGCGGCTTCGGGACAGCTACTAACAGGCTTCTACGAGCAGTACTTC